This T cell receptor (beta chain) was profiled in a study of human T cells and chemical hapten exposure. Time point reported: patch test 3, about 24 weeks after DPC sensitization. Treatment of the sample: therapeutic diphenylcyclopropenone sensitization with weekly scalp DPC. Unique molecular identifiers were affixed to discrete cDNA molecules within the library. Methods used by the authors: TCR counts had a median of approximately 87,000 per sample and spanned roughly 23,224 to 700,000. TCRdb reprocessed the RACE reads via MiXCR and lists one record per CDR3 protein. These V and J calls derive from TCRdb rather than the authors' analysis. The table lists roughly 97,000 distinct CDR3 sequences, 25% to 30% of them singletons. The sequence derives from a man aged 40-49 years with alopecia areata. Some clones in this sample may be carry-over from other donors' samples. The source was whole blood, collected in connection with sensitization to the hapten diphenylcyclopropenone (DPC).

This CDR3 is CASSPPRNGRATDTQYF. CDR3 bases: TGTGCCAGCTCACCACCGAGGAACGGGAGGGCCACAGATACGCAGTATTTT. This chain links TRBV18 with TRBJ2-3; 8 bases fit TRBD2. CDR3 length: 17 residues. Per the germline V gene, CDR1 is KGHSH and CDR2 is LQKENI. The V gene end was trimmed by 0 bases and the J gene end by 2 bases; junction bases not matched to a gene: 7.